One sample yielded the 20 T cell receptor beta chains listed below, sequenced in a study of shared clonotypes between healthy human individuals. Data came from immunoSEQ multiplex PCR; TCRdb stores just in-frame clones and leaves some out. The data contain approximately 840,000 clones, 95% to 97% of them singletons. Terminally differentiated effector memory CD45RA+ cells were excluded from the naive CD8 cells, which were CD45RO-negative and positively selected for CCR7. Material: naive CD8+ T cells sorted from blood. These receptors all stem from a young man in good health.

The rearrangement uses TRBV6-5 and TRBJ1-2; no definite D call. Trimming left V 2 bases short and J 4 bases short, with 8 bases between. Germline assignment: CDR1 MNHEY and CDR2 SVGAGI. The CDR3 is made up of 13 amino acids. The CDR3 protein is CASSYDRSYGYTF. The CDR3 nucleotides are TGTGCCAGCAGTTACGACCGAAGCTATGGCTACACCTTC.

As to this clone: Other DNA sequences from this sample encode an identical CDR3 as well. The J gene is TRBJ2-7, the V gene TRBV6-4; possibly TRBD2 for D (5 bases). The V end lost 6 bases, the J end lost 1 base, and 13 bases lay between the germline ends. The germline V gene has CDR1 MRHNA and CDR2 SNTAGT. CDR3 size: 14 residues. The CDR3 is CASSPGSGSYEQYF. CDR3 sequence (DNA): TGTGCCAGCAGCCCTGGGAGCGGTTCCTACGAGCAGTACTTC.

J is TRBJ2-1 and V is TRBV28, with D possibly being TRBD1 or TRBD2 (5 bases each). The germline gives CDR1 MDHEN, CDR2 SYDVKM. This CDR3 spans 16 amino acids. V lost 9 bases and J 0 bases, leaving 18 bases between the germline ends. CDR3 protein: CASLPSRDGSYNEQFF. CDR3 sequence (DNA): TGTGCCAGTTTACCGTCACGGGACGGCTCCTACAATGAGCAGTTCTTC.

The rearrangement links TRBV27 to TRBJ1-5; D uncertain. V lost 1 base to trimming and J lost 2 bases, with 9 bases between them. Per germline, CDR1 MNHEY and CDR2 SMNVEV (reference sequence). This CDR3 is 15 amino acids long. The CDR3 region is CASSLYSFGNQPQHF. DNA for the CDR3: TGTGCCAGCAGTTTATACTCCTTTGGCAATCAGCCCCAGCATTTT.

This chain links TRBV27 with TRBJ2-1, with 9 positions matching TRBD2. V lost 1 base to trimming and J lost 8 bases; unmatched junction nucleotides: 9. The CDR3 covers 16 residues. From germline, CDR1 is MNHEY and CDR2 SMNVEV (reference sequence). CDR3 region: CASSLWVSGSGDEQFF. The CDR3 nucleotides are TGTGCCAGCAGTTTATGGGTTAGCGGGAGTGGGGATGAGCAGTTCTTC.

This chain links TRBV2 with TRBJ2-7; D might be TRBD2 (5 bases). Between the trimmed V and J ends, which lost 2 bases and 0 bases, there was a span of 11 bases. The CDR3 sequence is 15 residues long. Germline-derived CDR1 and CDR2 are SNHLY and FYNNEI. CDR3 in DNA: TGTGCCAGCAGTGAACGGCCAAGCGGCTCCTACGAGCAGTACTTC. This translates into CASSERPSGSYEQYF.

This clone was found once. This sequence joins TRBV7-8 and TRBJ2-7, with D unclear. The germline gives CDR1 SGHVS, CDR2 FQNEAQ. Trimming took off 2 bases at V and 3 bases at J, with 8 bases between the two ends. This CDR3 region has 13 residues. In DNA form, the CDR3 reads TGTGCCAGCAGCTTAAGGCAGGACTACGAGCAGTACTTC. Translation: CASSLRQDYEQYF.

The J gene is TRBJ2-3, the V gene TRBV5-1; TRBD2 aligns across 7 bases. This CDR3 region has 15 residues. Trimming removed 2 bases from V and 1 base from J; junction bases left unmatched: 4. Germline V gene data show CDR1 as SGHRS and CDR2 as YFSETQ. CDR3 sequence (DNA): TGCGCCAGCAGCTTCCTGGGACTACGCACAGATACGCAGTATTTT. Translated, it gives CASSFLGLRTDTQYF.

V gene TRBV4-1 combines with J gene TRBJ2-7; D remains ambiguous. V was cut by 1 base and J by 0 bases, with 13 bases left in between. In germline, CDR1 is MGHRA, CDR2 YSYEKL. The CDR3 spans 16 residues. The CDR3 loop reads CASSQAVGFASYEQYF. The CDR3 bases are TGCGCCAGCAGCCAAGCGGTCGGCTTCGCCTCCTACGAGCAGTACTTC.

This rearrangement joins TRBV29-1 to TRBJ1-1; D is undetermined. V lost 4 bases to trimming and J lost 3 bases, with 9 bases between them. This CDR3 region has 12 residues. The V gene's germline CDR1 is SQVTM and CDR2 ANQGSEA. CDR3 protein: CSVVGYYTEAFF. CDR3 sequence (DNA): TGCAGCGTTGTAGGGTATTACACTGAAGCTTTCTTT.

As concerns this clone: At one end the junction does not follow the germline gene, possibly because of a read error. V gene TRBV29-1 combines with J gene TRBJ2-7; TRBD2 might be the D (6 bases). This CDR3 region has 12 residues. CDR1 SQVTM and CDR2 ANQGSEA come from the germline V gene. The CDR3 nucleotides are TGCAGCGTTGACGGGAGCTCCTCCGAGCAGTACTTC. Amino acid sequence: CSVDGSSSEQYF.

V and J are TRBV13 and TRBJ2-6; 7 bases align to TRBD1. Germline assignment: CDR1 PRHDT and CDR2 FYEKMQ (reference sequence). The CDR3 runs 14 residues. Trimming at V came to 5 bases and at J to 11 bases, leaving 9 bases not matched to a gene. The DNA of the CDR3 is TGTGCCAGCAGCATCCGACAGGGACCAGACGTCCTGACTTTC. It codes for CASSIRQGPDVLTF.

The V call is TRBV6-5, the J call TRBJ1-1; TRBD1 might be the D (6 bases). Germline CDR1 MNHEY, CDR2 SVGAGI. V lost 4 bases and J 0 bases, leaving 9 bases between the germline ends. This CDR3 has 14 residues. DNA for the CDR3: TGTGCCAGCAGTTGGACAGATCTGAACACTGAAGCTTTCTTT. Protein: CASSWTDLNTEAFF.

The chain carries TRBV7-8 and TRBJ1-5; D perhaps matches TRBD1 (5 bases). The CDR3 contains 14 residues. V dropped 5 bases and J dropped 4 bases, with 12 bases sitting between them. Per germline, CDR1 SGHVS and CDR2 FQNEAQ. CDR3 in amino acids: CASSPGGENQPQHF. As DNA, the CDR3 is TGTGCCAGCAGCCCCGGGGGGGAAAATCAGCCCCAGCATTTT.

This chain joins TRBV7-9 and TRBJ2-5, with a possible D match to TRBD1 (5 bases). V lost 1 base and J 2 bases, leaving 14 bases between the germline ends. Germline CDR1 reads SEHNR; CDR2 reads FQNEAQ (reference sequence). This CDR3 has 16 residues. The CDR3 is CASSLVDAGLQETQYF. The CDR3 bases are TGTGCCAGCAGCTTAGTCGATGCAGGGCTTCAAGAGACCCAGTACTTC.

The V call is TRBV5-8, the J call TRBJ1-5, with 7 bases that match TRBD1. CDR1 is SGHTS, CDR2 YDEGEE, per germline. This CDR3 is built from 14 residues. V shed 4 bases and J 6 bases; nucleotides not matched to a gene: 7. The CDR3 bases are TGTGCCAGCAGCGACAGGGACCTGAGTCAGCCCCAGCATTTT. It encodes CASSDRDLSQPQHF.

The V and J genes are TRBV6-5 and TRBJ2-1; maybe TRBD1 (6 bases). The CDR3 has 13 residues. The V and J ends lost 4 bases and 10 bases respectively, with 14 bases between them. The germline V gene encodes CDR1 MNHEY and CDR2 SVGAGI. The CDR3 protein is CASSFGRGTEQFF. The CDR3 nucleotides read TGTGCCAGCAGTTTCGGTAGGGGGACGGAGCAGTTCTTC.

The rearrangement links TRBV2 to TRBJ2-1; TRBD2 aligns across 8 bases. The CDR3 covers 15 residues. Germline V gene data show CDR1 as SNHLY and CDR2 as FYNNEI. Unmatched junction bases numbered 12, after V lost 8 bases and J lost 6 bases. The CDR3, as DNA: TGTGCCAGCCACCTGGTAAGCGGGAGTGGCAATGAGCAGTTCTTC. Translated: CASHLVSGSGNEQFF. Supplemented by reference TRBV2 and TRBJ2-1, the full variable domain reads EPEVTQTPSHQVTQMGQEVILRCVPISNHLYFYWYRQILGQKVEFLVSFYNNEISEKSEIFDDQFSVERPDGSNFTLKIRSTKLEDSAMYFCASHLVSGSGNEQFFGPGTRLTVL.

V usage is TRBV27 and J usage is TRBJ1-5; D is uncertain. Germline assignment: CDR1 MNHEY and CDR2 SMNVEV (reference sequence). V gave up 2 bases and J gave up 2 bases, with 7 bases separating them. The CDR3 contains 14 residues. CDR3 DNA sequence: TGTGCCAGCAGTTTAATGGGTGGCAATCAGCCCCAGCATTTT. It yields the protein CASSLMGGNQPQHF.

The chain recombines TRBV4-2 with TRBJ1-3; D might be TRBD1 (6 bases). Germline CDR1 LGHNA, CDR2 YNFKEQ. V was shortened by 0 bases and J by 1 base, with 10 bases between the two germline ends. The CDR3 loop spans 16 amino acids. The CDR3 DNA sequence: TGTGCCAGCAGCCAAGATCGTGGACAGTCTGGAAACACCATATATTTT. Translated: CASSQDRGQSGNTIYF.